This TCR beta chain was recorded in a study of T cells in Graves' hyperthyroidism and ophthalmopathy. Not enrolled were patients with uncontrolled infection, other autoimmune disease, pregnancy or lactation. 10 ml of fresh peripheral blood supplied the PBMCs. The table lists this clonotype with many counts. V was shortened by 5 bases and J by 7 bases, with 14 bases between the two germline ends. The CDR3 runs to 13 residues. CDR1 MNHEY and CDR2 SVGAGI come from the germline V gene. TCR beta CDR3 regions were amplified from RNA transcripts. An initial round of RT-PCR targeting the TCR CDR3 relied on the HTBI primer set. From the multiplex PCR reads, TCRdb called clonotypes with MiXCR, one entry per CDR3 protein. The sample lists about 680,000 distinct CDR3 sequences, 35% occurring once.

The clonotype was recovered from a woman aged 40 to 49 with Graves' hyperthyroidism. The gene calls are TRBV6-5 and TRBJ1-1; TRBD1 might be the D (6 bases). Specimen: blood. CDR3 in amino acids: CASSQGRGNEAFF. CDR3 DNA: TGTGCCAGCAGTCAGGGGAGGGGAAATGAAGCTTTCTTT.